This TCR beta chain was found in a study of blood T cells in healthy people across ages. Study conclusions and caveats: A roughly linear fall in TCR beta diversity per million T cells was seen with increasing age.

Together with a sample-barcoded 5' primer, a J-beta primer mix was included in a second PCR lasting roughly 6 to 12 cycles. TCRdb recomputed calls from the 5' RACE reads with MiXCR, one row per CDR3 protein. The repertoire holds about 690,000 distinct CDR3 sequences, with less than 45% as singletons. This CDR3 comprises 16 residues. Germline V gives CDR1 SGHVS, CDR2 FNYEAQ. The germline V and J ends were trimmed by 4 bases and 9 bases, with 22 bases remaining between them. A note on this clonotype: Antigen specificity is unknown.

The V gene is TRBV7-6, the J gene TRBJ2-1, with D perhaps matching TRBD1 (6 bases). The origin of this receptor is a man older than 75 in good health. The sample taken for sequencing was blood. In nucleotides, the CDR3 is TGTGCCAGCAGCTCCACCCCTCATCGACAGGAGAGTGAGCAGTTCTTC. This translates into CASSSTPHRQESEQFF.